This TCR beta chain was identified in a study of blood T cell repertoires in COVID-19. Study in general: The United States, Italy and Spain supplied acute and convalescent COVID-19 samples. Sample material is recorded as cDNA or gDNA derived from T cells, B-cell-depleted T cells, or PBMCs.

V lost 2 bases and J 5 bases, leaving 7 bases between the germline ends. CDR1 and CDR2 from the germline V gene are SGHRS and YFSETQ. The CDR3 spans 13 residues. In the source study's methods: Reference gene primers were amplified, and this amplification served to estimate nucleated cell counts. The data were produced by immunoSEQ multiplex PCR, yet TCRdb's version contains in-frame clones alone and is incomplete. The V and J calls and the clone size are those of that table, but D and trimming were determined from the DNA. The sample lists almost 400,000 clones, around 87% seen once, with 2% to 2.5% in the top ten.

Sequencing was performed on peripheral blood. J is TRBJ1-4 and V is TRBV5-1; TRBD1 is a possible D gene (5 bases). This TCR came from an older woman with COVID-19, enrolled during active disease. This CDR3 reads CASSFGGNEKLFF. DNA of the CDR3: TGCGCCAGCAGCTTCGGGGGGAATGAAAAACTGTTTTTT.